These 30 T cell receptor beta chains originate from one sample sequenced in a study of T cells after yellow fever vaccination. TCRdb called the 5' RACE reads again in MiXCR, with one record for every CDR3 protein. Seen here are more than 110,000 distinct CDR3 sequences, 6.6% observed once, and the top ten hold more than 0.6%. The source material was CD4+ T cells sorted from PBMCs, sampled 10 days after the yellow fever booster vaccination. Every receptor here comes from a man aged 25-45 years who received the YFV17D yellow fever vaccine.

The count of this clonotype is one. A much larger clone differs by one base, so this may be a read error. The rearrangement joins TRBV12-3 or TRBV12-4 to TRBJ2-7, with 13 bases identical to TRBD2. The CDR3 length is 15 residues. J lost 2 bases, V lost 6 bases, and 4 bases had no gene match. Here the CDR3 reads CASRLGTSGTYEQYF. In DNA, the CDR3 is TGTGCCAGCAGGCTGGGGACTAGCGGGACCTACGAGCAGTACTTC.

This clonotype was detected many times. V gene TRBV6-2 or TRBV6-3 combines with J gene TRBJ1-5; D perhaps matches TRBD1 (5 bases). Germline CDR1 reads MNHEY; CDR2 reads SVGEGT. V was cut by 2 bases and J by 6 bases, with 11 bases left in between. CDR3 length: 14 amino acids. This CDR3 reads CASSYRGDLQPQHF. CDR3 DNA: TGTGCCAGCAGTTACAGGGGAGATCTTCAGCCCCAGCATTTT.

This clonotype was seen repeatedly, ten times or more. CDR3 residues: CASRIAGEVGNEQFF. The CDR3, as DNA: TGCGCCAGCCGAATAGCGGGAGAGGTCGGCAATGAGCAGTTCTTC. The J gene is TRBJ2-1, the V gene TRBV5-1; TRBD2 aligns across 9 bases. V trimming: 7 bases; J trimming: 6 bases; junction bases outside the gene matches: 11. This CDR3 has 15 residues. Germline assignment: CDR1 SGHRS and CDR2 YFSETQ.

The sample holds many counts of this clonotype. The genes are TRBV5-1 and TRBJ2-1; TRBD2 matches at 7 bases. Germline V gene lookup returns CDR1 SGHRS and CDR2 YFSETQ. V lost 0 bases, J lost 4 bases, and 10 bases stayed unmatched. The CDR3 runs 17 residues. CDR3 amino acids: CASSLGLASGVYNEQFF. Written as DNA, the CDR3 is TGCGCCAGCAGCTTGGGGCTGGCTAGCGGAGTGTACAATGAGCAGTTCTTC.

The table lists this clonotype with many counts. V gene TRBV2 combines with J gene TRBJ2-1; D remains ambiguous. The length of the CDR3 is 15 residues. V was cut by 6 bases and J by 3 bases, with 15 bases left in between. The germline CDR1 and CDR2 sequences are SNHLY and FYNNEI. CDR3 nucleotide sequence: TGTGCCAGCAGGGGTGAGGAAGCCGGCTACAATGAGCAGTTCTTC. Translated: CASRGEEAGYNEQFF.

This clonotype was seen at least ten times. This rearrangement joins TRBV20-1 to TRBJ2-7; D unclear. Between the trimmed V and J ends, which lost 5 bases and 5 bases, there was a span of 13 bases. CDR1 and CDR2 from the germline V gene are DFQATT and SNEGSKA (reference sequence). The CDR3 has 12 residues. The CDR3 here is CSAHPSANEQYF. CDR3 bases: TGCAGTGCTCACCCCAGCGCCAACGAGCAGTACTTC.

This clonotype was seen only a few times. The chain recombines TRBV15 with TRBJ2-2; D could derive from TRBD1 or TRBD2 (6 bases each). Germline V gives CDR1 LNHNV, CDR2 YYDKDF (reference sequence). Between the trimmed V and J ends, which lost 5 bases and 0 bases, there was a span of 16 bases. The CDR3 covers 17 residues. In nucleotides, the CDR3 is TGTGCCACCAGCCCCGCGCGGGGACACCCGAACACCGGGGAGCTGTTTTTT. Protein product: CATSPARGHPNTGELFF.

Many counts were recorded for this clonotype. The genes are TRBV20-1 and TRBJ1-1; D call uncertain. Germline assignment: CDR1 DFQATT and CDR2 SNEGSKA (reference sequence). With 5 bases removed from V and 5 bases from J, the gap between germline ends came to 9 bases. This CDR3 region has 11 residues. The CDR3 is CSALVRTEAFF. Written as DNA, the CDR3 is TGCAGTGCTCTCGTCAGGACTGAAGCTTTCTTT.

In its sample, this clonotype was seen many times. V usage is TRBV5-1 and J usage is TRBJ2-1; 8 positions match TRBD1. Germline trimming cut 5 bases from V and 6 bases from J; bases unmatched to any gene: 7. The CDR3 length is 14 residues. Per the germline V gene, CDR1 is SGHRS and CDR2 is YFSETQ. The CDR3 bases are TGCGCCAGCAGTCCCCGGACAGGGATCAATGAGCAGTTCTTC. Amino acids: CASSPRTGINEQFF.

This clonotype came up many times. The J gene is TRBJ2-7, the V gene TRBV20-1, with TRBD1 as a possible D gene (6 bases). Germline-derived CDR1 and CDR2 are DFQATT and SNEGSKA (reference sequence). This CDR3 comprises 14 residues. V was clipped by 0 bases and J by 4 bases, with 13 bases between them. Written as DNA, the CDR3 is TGCAGTGCTAGAGATGGTGGGGGCTCTTACGAGCAGTACTTC. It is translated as CSARDGGGSYEQYF.

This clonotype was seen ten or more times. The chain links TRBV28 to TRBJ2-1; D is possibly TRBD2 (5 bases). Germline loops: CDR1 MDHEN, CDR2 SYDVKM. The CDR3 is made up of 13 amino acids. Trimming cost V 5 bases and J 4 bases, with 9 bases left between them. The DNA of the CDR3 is TGTGCCAGCAGTAGCCCGGGGTACAATGAGCAGTTCTTC. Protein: CASSSPGYNEQFF.

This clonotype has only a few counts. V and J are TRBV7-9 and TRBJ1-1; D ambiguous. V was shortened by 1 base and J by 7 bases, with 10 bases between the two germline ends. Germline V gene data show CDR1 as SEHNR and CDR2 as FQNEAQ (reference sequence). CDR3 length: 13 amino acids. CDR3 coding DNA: TGTGCCAGCAGCTTAGTATCTGGTGGTGAAGCTTTCTTT. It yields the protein CASSLVSGGEAFF.

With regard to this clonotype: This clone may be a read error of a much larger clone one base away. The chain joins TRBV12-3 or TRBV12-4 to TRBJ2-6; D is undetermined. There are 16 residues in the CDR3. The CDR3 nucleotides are TGTGACAGCAGTTTACACCGTGGCTCTGGGGCCAACGTCCTGACTTTC. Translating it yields CDSSLHRGSGANVLTF.

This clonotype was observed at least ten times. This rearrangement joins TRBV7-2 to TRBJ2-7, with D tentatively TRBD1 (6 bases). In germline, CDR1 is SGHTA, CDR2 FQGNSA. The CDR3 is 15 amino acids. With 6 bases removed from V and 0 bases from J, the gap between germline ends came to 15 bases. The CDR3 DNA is TGTGCCAGCAGTTTTTTGCAGGGGAGCTCCTACGAGCAGTACTTC. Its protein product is CASSFLQGSSYEQYF. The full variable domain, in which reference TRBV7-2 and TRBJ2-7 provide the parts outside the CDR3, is GAGVSQSPSNKVTEKGKDVELRCDPISGHTALYWYRQSLGQGLEFLIYFQGNSAPDKSGLPSDRFSAERTGGSVSTLTIQRTQQEDSAVYLCASSFLQGSSYEQYFGPGTRLTVT.

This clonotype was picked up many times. The CDR3 sequence: CASSPGLAGYQFYEQYF. CDR3 DNA: TGTGCCAGCAGCCCGGGACTAGCGGGATATCAGTTCTACGAGCAGTACTTC. The chain combines TRBV9 with TRBJ2-7; 13 nucleotides match TRBD2. V shed 4 bases, J shed 3 bases, and the junction held 10 bases outside the gene matches. This CDR3 is 17 amino acids long. Germline V gene data show CDR1 as SGDLS and CDR2 as YYNGEE.

Written as DNA, the CDR3 is TGTGCCAGCAGCCAAGATTTGAGGGGGGCCTACGAGCAGTACTTC. It encodes CASSQDLRGAYEQYF. The V and J genes are TRBV3-1 and TRBJ2-7; either TRBD1 or TRBD2 may supply D (6 bases each). V dropped 0 bases and J dropped 2 bases, with 11 bases sitting between them. Germline V gene lookup returns CDR1 LGHDT and CDR2 YNNKEL (reference sequence). The CDR3 has 15 residues.

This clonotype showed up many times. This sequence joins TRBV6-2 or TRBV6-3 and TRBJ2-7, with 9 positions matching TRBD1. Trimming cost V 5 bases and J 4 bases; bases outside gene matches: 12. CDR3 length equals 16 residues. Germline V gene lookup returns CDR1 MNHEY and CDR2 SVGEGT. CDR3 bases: TGTGCCAGCAGTCTCGTTCCGACAGGGGGAAGGTACGAGCAGTACTTC. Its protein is CASSLVPTGGRYEQYF.

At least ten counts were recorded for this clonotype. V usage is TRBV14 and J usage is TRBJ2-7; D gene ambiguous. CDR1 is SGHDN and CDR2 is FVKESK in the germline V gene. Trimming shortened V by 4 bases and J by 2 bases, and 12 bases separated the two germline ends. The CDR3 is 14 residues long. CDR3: CASSLGRGPYEQYF. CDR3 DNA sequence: TGTGCCAGCAGCCTCGGGCGCGGTCCCTACGAGCAGTACTTC.

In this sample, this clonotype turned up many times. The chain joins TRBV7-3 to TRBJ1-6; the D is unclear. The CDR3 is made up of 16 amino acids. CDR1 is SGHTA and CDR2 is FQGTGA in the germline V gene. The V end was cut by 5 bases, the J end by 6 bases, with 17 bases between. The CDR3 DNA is TGTGCCAGCAGCCTCCTTGGGCCGGCGGGTAATTCACCCCTCCACTTT. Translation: CASSLLGPAGNSPLHF.

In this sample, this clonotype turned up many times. The DNA of the CDR3 is TGCAGTGCTAGAATCGGCGGCGATAATTCACCCCTCCACTTT. The encoded protein is CSARIGGDNSPLHF. This chain uses TRBV20-1 with TRBJ1-6; no firm D call. Trimming took 2 bases from V and 5 from J, leaving 10 bases between them. The CDR3 covers 14 residues. Germline CDR1 DFQATT, CDR2 SNEGSKA (reference sequence).

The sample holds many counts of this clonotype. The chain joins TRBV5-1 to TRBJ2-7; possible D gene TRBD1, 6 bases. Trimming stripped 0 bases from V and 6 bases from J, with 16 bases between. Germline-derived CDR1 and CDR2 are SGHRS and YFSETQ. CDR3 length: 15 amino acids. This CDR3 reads CASSLERGYRGEQYF. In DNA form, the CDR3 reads TGCGCCAGCAGCTTGGAAAGGGGGTATCGCGGCGAGCAGTACTTC.

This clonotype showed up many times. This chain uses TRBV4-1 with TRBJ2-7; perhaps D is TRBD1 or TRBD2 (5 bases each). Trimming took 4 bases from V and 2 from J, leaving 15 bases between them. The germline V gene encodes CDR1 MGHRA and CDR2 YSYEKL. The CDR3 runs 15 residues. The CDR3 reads CASSPFRDGPYEQYF. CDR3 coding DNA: TGCGCCAGCAGCCCATTCCGGGACGGACCCTACGAGCAGTACTTC.

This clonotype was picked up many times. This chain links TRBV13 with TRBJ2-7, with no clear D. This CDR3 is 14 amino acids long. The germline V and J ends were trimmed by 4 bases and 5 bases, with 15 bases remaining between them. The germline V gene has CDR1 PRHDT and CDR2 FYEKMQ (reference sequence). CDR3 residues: CASSSPKRSNEQYF. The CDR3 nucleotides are TGTGCCAGCAGCTCCCCAAAACGGAGTAACGAGCAGTACTTC. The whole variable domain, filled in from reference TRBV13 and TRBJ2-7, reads AAGVIQSPRHLIKEKRETATLKCYPIPRHDTVYWYQQGPGQDPQFLISFYEKMQSDKGSIPDRFSAQQFSDYHSELNMSSLELGDSALYFCASSSPKRSNEQYFGPGTRLTVT.

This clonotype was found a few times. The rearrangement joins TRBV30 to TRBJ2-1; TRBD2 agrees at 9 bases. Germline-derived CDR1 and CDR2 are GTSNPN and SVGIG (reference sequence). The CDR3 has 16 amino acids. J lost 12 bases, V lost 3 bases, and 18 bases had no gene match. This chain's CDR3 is CAWRSAGGSGRGGQFF. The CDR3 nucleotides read TGTGCCTGGAGATCCGCGGGTGGTAGCGGGAGAGGAGGGCAGTTCTTC.

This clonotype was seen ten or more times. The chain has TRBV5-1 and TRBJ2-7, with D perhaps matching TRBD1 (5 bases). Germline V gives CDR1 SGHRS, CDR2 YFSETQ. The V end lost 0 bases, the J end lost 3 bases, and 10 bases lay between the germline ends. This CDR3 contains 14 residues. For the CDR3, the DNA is TGCGCCAGCAGCTTGGGACAGACTCTCTACGAGCAGTACTTC. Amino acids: CASSLGQTLYEQYF.

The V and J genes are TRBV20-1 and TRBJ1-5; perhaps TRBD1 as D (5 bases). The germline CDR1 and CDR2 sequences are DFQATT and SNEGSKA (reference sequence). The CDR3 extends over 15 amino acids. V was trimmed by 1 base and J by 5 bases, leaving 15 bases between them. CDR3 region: CSARALPRGDQPQHF. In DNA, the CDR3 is TGCAGTGCTAGAGCCCTCCCCCGGGGCGATCAGCCCCAGCATTTT.

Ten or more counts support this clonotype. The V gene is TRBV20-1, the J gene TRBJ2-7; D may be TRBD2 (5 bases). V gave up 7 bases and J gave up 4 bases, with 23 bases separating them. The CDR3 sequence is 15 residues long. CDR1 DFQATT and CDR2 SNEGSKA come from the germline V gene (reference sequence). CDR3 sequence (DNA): TGCAGTGTTTTATCGCCGGGGTTCGGGGTTTACGAGCAGTACTTC. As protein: CSVLSPGFGVYEQYF.

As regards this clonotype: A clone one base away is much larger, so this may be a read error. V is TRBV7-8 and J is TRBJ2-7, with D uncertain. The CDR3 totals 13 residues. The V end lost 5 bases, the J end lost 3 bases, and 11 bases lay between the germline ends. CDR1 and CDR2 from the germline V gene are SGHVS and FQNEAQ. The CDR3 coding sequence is TGTGCCAGCAGCCAACCCGACGGCTACGAGCAGTACTTC. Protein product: CASSQPDGYEQYF.

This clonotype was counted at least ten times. DNA of the CDR3: TGTGCCAGCAGTGATCCGGGACTAGCGAAGGATGAGCAGTTCTTC. This gives the protein CASSDPGLAKDEQFF. J is TRBJ2-1 and V is TRBV25-1, with 10 nucleotides matching TRBD2. Germline-derived CDR1 and CDR2 are MGHDK and SYGVNS. The length of the CDR3 is 15 residues. The V and J ends lost 3 bases and 8 bases, in that order; junction bases with no gene match: 7.

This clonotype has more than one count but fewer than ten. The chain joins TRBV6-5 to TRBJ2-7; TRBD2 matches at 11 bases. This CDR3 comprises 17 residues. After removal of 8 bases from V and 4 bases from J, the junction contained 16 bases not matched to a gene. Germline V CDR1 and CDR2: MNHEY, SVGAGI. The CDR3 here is CASHSGRALRTAYEQYF. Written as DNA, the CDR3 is TGTGCCAGCCATAGCGGGAGGGCCCTTCGGACCGCATACGAGCAGTACTTC.